This TCR beta chain was captured by sequencing in a study of blood T cell repertoires in COVID-19. This CDR3 is built from 14 residues. V shed 2 bases and J 8 bases; nucleotides not matched to a gene: 9. Germline CDR1 and CDR2: MGHDK and SYGVNS. Profiling relied on immunoSEQ multiplex PCR, and the TCRdb table lists in-frame clones only, not all of them. The table includes about 53,000 clones, roughly nine tenths detected once. The sequenced sample was peripheral blood. This clonotype originated in a man between 60 and 70 years old with active COVID-19. The chain has TRBV25-1 and TRBJ2-7; TRBD1 aligns across 7 bases. The CDR3 spells CASSEPGQVFKQYF. CDR3 DNA sequence: TGTGCCAGCAGTGAACCAGGACAGGTTTTCAAGCAGTACTTC.